The clone carrying this T cell receptor (beta chain) showed up many times. What it binds is not known. The CDR3 is 19 amino acids. CDR1 SGHTA and CDR2 FQGTGA come from the germline V gene. The trim removed 2 bases at V and 6 bases at J, leaving 17 bases unmatched. Using immunoSEQ multiplex PCR, the repertoire was profiled, and TCRdb retains in-frame clones only, with some absent. This sample carries about 130,000 clones, 75% to 85% of them seen once, and the ten largest clones take under 2.5%. The data belong to a study of radiation and T cells in renal cell carcinoma. Points from the study as a whole: Top tumor clonotypes rose in blood 2 weeks post-radiation, then contracted.

Time point denoted: blood 2 weeks post-SBRT. Treatment denoted: 15 Gy SBRT to primary tumor, nephrectomy 4 weeks later. Radiation-treated patients gave blood at baseline, week 2 and week 4. This receptor was identified in an older woman with renal cell carcinoma. Sequenced here: blood, sampled from a patient whose treatment included radiotherapy and nephrectomy. The chain employs TRBV7-3 and TRBJ2-1; TRBD2 matches 9 bases. CDR3 in amino acids: CASSLEGSGGGNPFNEQFF. The CDR3 coding sequence is TGTGCCAGCAGCTTAGAAGGTAGCGGGGGCGGGAACCCTTTCAATGAGCAGTTCTTC.